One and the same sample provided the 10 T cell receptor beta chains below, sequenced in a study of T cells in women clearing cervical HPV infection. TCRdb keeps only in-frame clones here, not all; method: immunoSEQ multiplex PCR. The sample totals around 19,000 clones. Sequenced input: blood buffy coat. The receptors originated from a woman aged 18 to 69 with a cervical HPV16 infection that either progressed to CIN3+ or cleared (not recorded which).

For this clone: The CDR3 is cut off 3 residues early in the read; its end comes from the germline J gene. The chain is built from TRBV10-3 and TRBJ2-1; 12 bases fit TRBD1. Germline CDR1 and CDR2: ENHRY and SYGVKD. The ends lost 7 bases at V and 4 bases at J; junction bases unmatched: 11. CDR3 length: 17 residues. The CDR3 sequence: CAITGTGGDSKYNEQFF. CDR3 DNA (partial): TGTGCCATCACCGGGACAGGGGGCGACTCGAAGTACAATGAG.

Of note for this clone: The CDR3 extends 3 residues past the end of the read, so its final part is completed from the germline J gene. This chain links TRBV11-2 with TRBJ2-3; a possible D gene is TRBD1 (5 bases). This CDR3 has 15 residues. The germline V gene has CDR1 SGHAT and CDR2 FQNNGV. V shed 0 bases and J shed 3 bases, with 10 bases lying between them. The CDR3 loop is CASSLDQAGTDTQYF. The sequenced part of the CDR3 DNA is TGTGCCAGCAGCTTAGATCAGGCAGGGACAGATACG. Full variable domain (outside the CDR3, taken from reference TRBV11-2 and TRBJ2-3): EAGVAQSPRYKIIEKRQSVAFWCNPISGHATLYWYQQILGQGPKLLIQFQNNGVVDDSQLPKDRFSAERLKGVDSTLKIQPAKLEDSAVYLCASSLDQAGTDTQYFGPGTRLTVL.

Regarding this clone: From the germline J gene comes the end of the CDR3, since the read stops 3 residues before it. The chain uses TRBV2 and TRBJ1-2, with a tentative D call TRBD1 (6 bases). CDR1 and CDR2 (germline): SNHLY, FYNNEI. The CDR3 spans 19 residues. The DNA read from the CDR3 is TGTGCCAGCACCCACTTGACTAGCGGGGGGGCCTCAAGTCCCTACGAC. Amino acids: CASTHLTSGGASSPYD. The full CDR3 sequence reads CASTHLTSGGASSPYDYTF.

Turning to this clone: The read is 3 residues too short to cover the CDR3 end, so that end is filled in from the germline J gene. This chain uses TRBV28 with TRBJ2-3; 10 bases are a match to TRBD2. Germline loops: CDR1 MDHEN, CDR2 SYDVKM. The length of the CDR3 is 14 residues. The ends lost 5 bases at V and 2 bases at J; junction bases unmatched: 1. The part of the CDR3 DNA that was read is TGTGCCAGCAGTCTAGCGGGGGACACAGATACG. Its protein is CASSLAGDTDT. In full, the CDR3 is CASSLAGDTDTQYF.

Incomplete CDR3 DNA: TGCAGCGTTACGGGACAAACGAACACCGGGGAG. Translating gives CSVTGQTNTGE. In full, the CDR3 reads CSVTGQTNTGELFF. This chain connects TRBV29-1 to TRBJ2-2; a weak D match, TRBD1 (6 bases). The read ends 3 residues shy of where the CDR3 ends; the end is completed using the germline J gene. Trimming stripped 5 bases from V and 0 bases from J, with 10 bases between. Germline V gene lookup returns CDR1 SQVTM and CDR2 ANQGSEA. The CDR3 length is 14 residues.

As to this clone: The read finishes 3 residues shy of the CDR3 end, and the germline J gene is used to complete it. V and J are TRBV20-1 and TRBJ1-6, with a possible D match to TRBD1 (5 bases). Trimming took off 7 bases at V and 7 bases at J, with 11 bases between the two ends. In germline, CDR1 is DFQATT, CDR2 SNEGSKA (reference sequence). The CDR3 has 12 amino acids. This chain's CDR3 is CSGLRGNSPLHF. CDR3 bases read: TGCAGTGGACTGAGGGGCAATTCACCC.

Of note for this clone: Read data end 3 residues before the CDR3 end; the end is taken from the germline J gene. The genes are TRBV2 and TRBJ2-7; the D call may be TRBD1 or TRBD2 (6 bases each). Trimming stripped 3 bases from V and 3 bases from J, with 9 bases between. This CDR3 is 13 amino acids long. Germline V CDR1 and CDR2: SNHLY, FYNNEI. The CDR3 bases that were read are TGTGCCAGCAGTGACAGGGGAGGCTACGAG. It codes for CASSDRGGYE. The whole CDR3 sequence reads CASSDRGGYEQYF.

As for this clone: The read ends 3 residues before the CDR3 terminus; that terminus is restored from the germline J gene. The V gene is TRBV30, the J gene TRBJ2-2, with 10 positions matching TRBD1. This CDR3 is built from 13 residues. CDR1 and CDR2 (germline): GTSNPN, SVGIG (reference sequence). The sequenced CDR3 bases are TGTGCCTGTAGGAGACAGGGGGCGGAAAAG. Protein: CACRRQGAEK. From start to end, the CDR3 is CACRRQGAEKLFF.

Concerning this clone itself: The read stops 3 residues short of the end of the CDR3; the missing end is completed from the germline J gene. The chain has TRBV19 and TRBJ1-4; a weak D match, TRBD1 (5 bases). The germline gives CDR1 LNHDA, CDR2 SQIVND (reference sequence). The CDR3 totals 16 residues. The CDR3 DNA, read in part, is TGTGCCAGTAGTAGGTCATTGGGCTCTGGGGCCAACGTA. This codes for CASSRSLGSGANV. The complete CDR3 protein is CASSRSLGSGANVLFF.

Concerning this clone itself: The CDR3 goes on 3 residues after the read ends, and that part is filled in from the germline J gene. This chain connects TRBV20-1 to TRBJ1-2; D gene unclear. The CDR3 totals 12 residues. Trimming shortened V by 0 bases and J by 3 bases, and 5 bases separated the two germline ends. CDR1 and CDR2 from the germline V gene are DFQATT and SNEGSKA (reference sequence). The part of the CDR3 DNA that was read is TGCAGTGCTAGAGAGAGGGACTATGGC. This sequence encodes CSARERDYG. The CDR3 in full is CSARERDYGYTF.